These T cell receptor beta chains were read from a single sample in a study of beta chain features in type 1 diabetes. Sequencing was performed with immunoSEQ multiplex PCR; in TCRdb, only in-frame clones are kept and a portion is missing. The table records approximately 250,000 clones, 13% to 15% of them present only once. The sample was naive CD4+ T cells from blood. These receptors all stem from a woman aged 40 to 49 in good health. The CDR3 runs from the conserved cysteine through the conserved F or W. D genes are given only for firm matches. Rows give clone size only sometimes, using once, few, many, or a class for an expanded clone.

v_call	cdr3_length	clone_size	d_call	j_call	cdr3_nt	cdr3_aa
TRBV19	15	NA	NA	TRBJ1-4	TGTGCCAGTAACAAACCTCGTGGGGGCGGCGAAAAACTGTTTTTT	CASNKPRGGGEKLFF
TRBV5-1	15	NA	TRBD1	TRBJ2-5	TGCGCCAGTAGTCAATCGGGACAGGGACAAGAGACCCAGTACTTC	CASSQSGQGQETQYF
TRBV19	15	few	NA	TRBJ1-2	TGTGCCAGTAGTCCAGGACAGAGCTTAAACTATGGCTACACCTTC	CASSPGQSLNYGYTF
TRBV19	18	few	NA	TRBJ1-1	TGTGCCAGTAGTACCGCCGGGACAAGGAAGTATATGAACACTGAAGCTTTCTTT	CASSTAGTRKYMNTEAFF
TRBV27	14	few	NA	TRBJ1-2	TGTGCCAGCAGGATGCGGGCCCAACTCTATGGCTACACCTTC	CASRMRAQLYGYTF
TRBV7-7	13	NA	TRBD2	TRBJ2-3	TGTGCTAGCAGCCGGGGGGTCACAGATACGCAGTATTTT	CASSRGVTDTQYF
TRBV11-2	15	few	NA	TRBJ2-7	TGTGCCAGCACCGCGATGGACAGCTCGCCCTACGAGCAGTACTTC	CASTAMDSSPYEQYF
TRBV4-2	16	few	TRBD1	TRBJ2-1	TGTGCCAGCAGCCAAGGTCGGGGACAGCCTGACAATGAGCAGTTCTTC	CASSQGRGQPDNEQFF
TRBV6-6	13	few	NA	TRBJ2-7	TGTGCCAGCAGCCAGGGGCAGACCTACGAGCAGTACTTC	CASSQGQTYEQYF
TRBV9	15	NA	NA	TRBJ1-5	TGTGCCAGCAGCGTAGGGGGGGATAGCAATCAGCCCCAGCATTTT	CASSVGGDSNQPQHF
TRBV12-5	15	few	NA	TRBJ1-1	TGTGCTAGTGGTTTGAGGACTATGCAGTCCACTGAAGCTTTCTTT	CASGLRTMQSTEAFF
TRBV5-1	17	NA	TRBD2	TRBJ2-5	TGCGCCAGCAGCTTGGCCATTCCTCCAGCGGGGCGAGAGACCCAGTACTTC	CASSLAIPPAGRETQYF
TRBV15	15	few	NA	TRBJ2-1	TGTGCCACCAGCAGGAGAAGACTAATCGACAATGAGCAGTTCTTC	CATSRRRLIDNEQFF
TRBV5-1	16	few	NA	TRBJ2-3	TGCGCCAGCAGCTTGGATGCGGGGAGACTCACAGATACGCAGTATTTT	CASSLDAGRLTDTQYF
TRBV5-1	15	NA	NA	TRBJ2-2	TGCGCCAGCATACAGGGCCTCGCGAACACCGGGGAGCTGTTTTTT	CASIQGLANTGELFF
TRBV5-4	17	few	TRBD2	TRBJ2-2	TGTGCCAGCACCTACCGTACTAGCGGGGAGACCACCGGGGAGCTGTTTTTT	CASTYRTSGETTGELFF
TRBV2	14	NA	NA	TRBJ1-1	TGTGCCAGCAGCACGACGGAGGTGTCAACTGAAGCTTTCTTT	CASSTTEVSTEAFF
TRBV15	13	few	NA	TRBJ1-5	TGTGCCACCAGCCCCCCGGGGGGTCAGCCCCAGCATTTT	CATSPPGGQPQHF
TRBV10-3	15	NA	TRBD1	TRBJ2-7	TGTGCCATCAAACTTTCCGGGACAGGGGTGGACGAGCAGTACTTC	CAIKLSGTGVDEQYF
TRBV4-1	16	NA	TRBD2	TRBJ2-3	TGCGCCAGCAGCCAAGCATCGGGGGGTTGGGCAGATACGCAGTATTTT	CASSQASGGWADTQYF
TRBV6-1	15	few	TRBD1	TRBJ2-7	TGTGCCAGCAGTCCAGGTACAGGGGGGTCCTACGAGCAGTACTTC	CASSPGTGGSYEQYF
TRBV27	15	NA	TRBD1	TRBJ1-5	TGTGCCAGCAGCCGGGGACAGGGGAACAATCAGCCCCAGCATTTT	CASSRGQGNNQPQHF
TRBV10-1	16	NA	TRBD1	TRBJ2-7	TGCGCCAGCAGTGAGTATGTGACAGGGAACTCCTACGAGCAGTACTTC	CASSEYVTGNSYEQYF
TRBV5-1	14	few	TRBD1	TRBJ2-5	TGCGCCAGCAGCTTCGGGACAGCCCGGGAGACCCAGTACTTC	CASSFGTARETQYF
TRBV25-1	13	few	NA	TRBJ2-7	TGTGCCAGCAGTGAATACCAGATCTACGAGCAGTACTTC	CASSEYQIYEQYF
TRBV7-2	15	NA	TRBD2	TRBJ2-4	TGTGCCAGCAGCCTTGGAACTAGCGGGGCTAACATTCAGTACTTC	CASSLGTSGANIQYF
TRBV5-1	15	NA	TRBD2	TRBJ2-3	TGCGCCAGCAGCGGGGGACTAGGCCTGCAAGATACGCAGTATTTT	CASSGGLGLQDTQYF
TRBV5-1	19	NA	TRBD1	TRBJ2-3	TGCGCCAGCAGCTTGTGGTTGAATTCGGGACAGGGTAGCACAGATACGCAGTATTTT	CASSLWLNSGQGSTDTQYF
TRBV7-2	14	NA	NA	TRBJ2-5	TGTGCCAGCAGCTTTGGGGGGAATCAAGAGACCCAGTACTTC	CASSFGGNQETQYF
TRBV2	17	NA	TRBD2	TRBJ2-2	TGTGCCAGCAGTACGGGACTAGTAAGGGTGATCACCGGGGAGCTGTTTTTT	CASSTGLVRVITGELFF
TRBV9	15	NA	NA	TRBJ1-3	TGTGCCAGCAGCCCCCATTCTTCCGCGGGAAACACCATATATTTT	CASSPHSSAGNTIYF
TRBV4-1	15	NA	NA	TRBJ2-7	TGCGCCAGCAGCCAAGATCCGAGGGGACTCTACGAGCAGTACTTC	CASSQDPRGLYEQYF
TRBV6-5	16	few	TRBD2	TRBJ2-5	TGTGCCAGCAGTTACTCCCTAGCGGGGGCCCGGGAGACCCAGTACTTC	CASSYSLAGARETQYF
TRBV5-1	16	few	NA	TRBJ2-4	TGCGCCAGCAGCTTGGAATTAGGACTAGCCAAAAACATTCAGTACTTC	CASSLELGLAKNIQYF
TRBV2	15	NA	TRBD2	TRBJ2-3	TGTGCCAGCAGTGAAAGCGGGGGGAACACAGATACGCAGTATTTT	CASSESGGNTDTQYF
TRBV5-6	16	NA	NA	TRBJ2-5	TGTGCCAGCAGCCCCCGGGCAAACAGGGGGGGAGAGACCCAGTACTTC	CASSPRANRGGETQYF
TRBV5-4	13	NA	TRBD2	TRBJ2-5	TGTGCCAGCAGCGGCGGGGGGGCGGAGACCCAGTACTTC	CASSGGGAETQYF
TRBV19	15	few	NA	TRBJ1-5	TGTGCCAGTTCGGTCAGGGGACGGGGCCATCAGCCCCAGCATTTT	CASSVRGRGHQPQHF
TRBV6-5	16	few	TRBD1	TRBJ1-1	TGTGCCAGCAGTTCGCACCGGGGACAGGGATTCGCTGAAGCTTTCTTT	CASSSHRGQGFAEAFF
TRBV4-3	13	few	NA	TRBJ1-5	TGCGCCAGCAGCCAAGTGGGGGGAGAGCCCCAGCATTTT	CASSQVGGEPQHF
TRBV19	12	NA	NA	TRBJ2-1	TGTGCCAGTAAGCCTGGGGGCCTTGAGCAGTTCTTC	CASKPGGLEQFF
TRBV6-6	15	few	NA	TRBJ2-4	TGTGCCAGCAGTCGGGACACCCTAGCCAAAAACATTCAGTACTTC	CASSRDTLAKNIQYF
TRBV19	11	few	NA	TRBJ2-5	TGTGCCAGTAGTACTAGGGAGACCCAGTACTTC	CASSTRETQYF
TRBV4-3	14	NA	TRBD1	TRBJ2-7	TGCGCCAGCAGCCGACGGACAGGCGCCTACGAGCAGTACTTC	CASSRRTGAYEQYF
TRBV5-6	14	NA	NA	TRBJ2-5	TGTGCCAGCAGCTTGGCGCCAGGAAAAGAGACCCAGTACTTC	CASSLAPGKETQYF
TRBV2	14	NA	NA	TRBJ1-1	TGTGCCAGCAGTGAAGCGCTTCAGAGGACTGAAGCTTTCTTT	CASSEALQRTEAFF
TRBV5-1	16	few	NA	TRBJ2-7	TGCGCCAGCAGCCCTTTGGGGGGGCTTGAGGGCGACGAGCAGTACTTC	CASSPLGGLEGDEQYF
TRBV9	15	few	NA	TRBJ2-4	TGTGCCAGCAGCGTAGGTTCCACAGACAAAAACATTCAGTACTTC	CASSVGSTDKNIQYF
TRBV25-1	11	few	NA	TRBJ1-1	TGTGCCAGCAGTGAGAGGACTGAAGCTTTCTTT	CASSERTEAFF
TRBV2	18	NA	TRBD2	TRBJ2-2	TGTGCCAGCAGTGGGGGGCCTAGCGGGGGCCATAACACCGGGGAGCTGTTTTTT	CASSGGPSGGHNTGELFF
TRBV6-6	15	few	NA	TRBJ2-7	TGTGCCAGCAATCCCGAGCTGGGCAGAGCCTACGAGCAGTACTTC	CASNPELGRAYEQYF
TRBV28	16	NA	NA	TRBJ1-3	TGTGCCACGTGTCCCGCGACATCCTCCGCTTTGGACACCATATATTTT	CATCPATSSALDTIYF
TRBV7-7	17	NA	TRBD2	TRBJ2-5	TGTGCTAGCAGCCCAATCCGGACTAGCGGGGGGCAAGAGACCCAGTACTTC	CASSPIRTSGGQETQYF
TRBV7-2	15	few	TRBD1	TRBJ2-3	TGTGCCAGCAGCGCCCGGGACAGGGACACAGATACGCAGTATTTT	CASSARDRDTDTQYF
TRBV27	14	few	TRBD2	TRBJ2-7	TGTGCCAGCAGTTTAATGTCTTCGGGGGGCGAGCAGTACTTC	CASSLMSSGGEQYF
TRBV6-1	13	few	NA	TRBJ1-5	TGTGCCAGCAGCCCCGGGGGAAATCAGCCCCAGCATTTT	CASSPGGNQPQHF
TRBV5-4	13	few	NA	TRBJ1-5	TGTGCCAGCAGCGAGGGGGTCAATCAGCCCCAGCATTTT	CASSEGVNQPQHF
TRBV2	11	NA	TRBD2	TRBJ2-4	TGTGCCAGCAGTGCCAGACTAGCGATGGACTTC	CASSARLAMDF
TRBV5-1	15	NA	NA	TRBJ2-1	TGCGCCAGCAGCTTGGACGGGGGGCCGTATAATGAGCAGTTCTTC	CASSLDGGPYNEQFF
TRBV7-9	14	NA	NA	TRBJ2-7	TGTGCCAGCAGCTTTATGCAGGGTATGGACGAGCAGTACTTC	CASSFMQGMDEQYF